The rows below give T cell receptor beta chains drawn from one sample of a study of T cells expressing NK-cell markers. With the 5' RACE reads reprocessed, TCRdb shows one record per CDR3 protein and no DNA. Across 350,000 to 500,000 distinct CDR3 sequences, the top ten clones capture less than 7.5% of the sample. Sequenced: blood T cells: a sorted CD56 or NKG2C T cell subset, CD4+ or CD8+ T cells, or bulk PBMC T cells (not recorded which). The source of these receptors is a woman aged 18 to 75 in good health. The CDR3 runs from the conserved cysteine through the conserved F or W.

CASSYAIEGQKNNEKLFF,TRBV13,TRBJ1-4
CASSSGGVETQYF,TRBV5-1,TRBJ2-5
CASSQEREGTDTQYF,TRBV4-3,TRBJ2-3
CASSYSSGQQYF,TRBV6-2/TRBV6-3,TRBJ2-7
CASSSTLPTNEKLFF,TRBV7-9,TRBJ1-4
CASSLSGVLRNEQFF,TRBV7-2,TRBJ2-1
CASSYSSPRDIEKLFF,TRBV6-5,TRBJ1-4
CASKVTRTDTQYF,TRBV28,TRBJ2-3
CSASGGPGYTF,TRBV20-1,TRBJ1-2
CSARTLAGVTDTQYF,TRBV20-1,TRBJ2-3
CASSSGGWTGELFF,TRBV7-3,TRBJ2-2
CASSGNRGRGQETQYF,TRBV9,TRBJ2-5
CASSFFVADTQYF,TRBV12-3/TRBV12-4,TRBJ2-3
CASSHDISTEAFF,TRBV19,TRBJ1-1
CSARTSGRLSTDTQYF,TRBV20-1,TRBJ2-3
CSAEPGSEETQYF,TRBV20-1,TRBJ2-5
CTVGQAEWAQYF,TRBV29-1,TRBJ2-5
CAARGGKNTGELFF,TRBV27,TRBJ2-2
CASSLGGLTSGGPSSGANVLTF,TRBV11-3,TRBJ2-6
CATSGGDNQPQHF,TRBV24-1,TRBJ1-5
CAPTSEGTGELFF,TRBV7-9,TRBJ2-2
CASSNGITEAFF,TRBV19,TRBJ1-1
CASSPMRGETQYF,TRBV4-2,TRBJ2-5
CASSLASAGNTEAFF,TRBV5-1,TRBJ1-1
CASSEAGRGTGELFF,TRBV10-1,TRBJ2-2
CASSRSGISDTQYF,TRBV12-3/TRBV12-4,TRBJ2-3
CASSLGVVTGELFF,TRBV5-1,TRBJ2-2
CSARDALAGRTDTQYF,TRBV20-1,TRBJ2-3
CASSLASPVYNEQFF,TRBV7-2,TRBJ2-1
CASSQGRSANEQFF,TRBV4-1,TRBJ2-1
CASSLMGRDADTQYF,TRBV7-3,TRBJ2-3
CASSLEVLAGENEQFF,TRBV5-5,TRBJ2-1
CASSVQGNTGELFF,TRBV6-1,TRBJ2-2
CASSPQGFTEAFF,TRBV7-2,TRBJ1-1
CASSIRGSPLHF,TRBV19,TRBJ1-6
CASSQVFGSYEQYF,TRBV4-3,TRBJ2-7
CSARNNYGYTF,TRBV20-1,TRBJ1-2